This paragraph reports one T cell receptor beta chain. This clonotype occurred a few times. The target of this receptor is not known. Base quality data are lacking; no much larger clone is found one base away. Taken from cysteine to phenylalanine, the CDR3 has 17 residues. This entry keeps only the CDR3 DNA: 51 bases, framed from base 1. Trimming accounts for 3 bases at V and 6 bases at J, while the number of junction bases matched to no gene is 13. CDR1 LGHNA and CDR2 YSLEER were looked up in the germline V gene. The data stem from a study of T cells in Graves' hyperthyroidism and ophthalmopathy (dated by TCRdb to the late 2010s). Study-level background: Peripheral blood samples were taken at the time of initial diagnosis, prior to any treatment. A discovery cohort of about 100 patients, approximately 45 with Graves' ophthalmopathy and 55 to 65 with stable Graves' hyperthyroidism, was used to find distinguishing TCR V-J signatures. Prospective prediction of ophthalmopathy was tested in an independent validation cohort of about 19 hyperthyroidism patients and 15 to 17 patients who later progressed to ophthalmopathy. The approximately 100 discovery patients were randomly divided into training and test sets at a 7:3 ratio. In addition, the study compared T-cell repertoires in thyroid tissue and in blood from several Graves' hyperthyroidism patients. After blood sampling, hyperthyroidism patients were treated with methimazole at a starting dose of 30 mg daily, and ophthalmopathy patients were treated with high-dose intravenous methylprednisolone. The paper describes TCR Vbeta CDR3 sequencing of about 140 peripheral blood samples, made up of 40 to 45 ophthalmopathy patients, 70 to 75 hyperthyroidism patients and some 17 progressor patients.

Hyperthyroidism patients were aged 18 to 65 years and newly diagnosed, with disease duration of less than 2 months. Patients with uncontrolled infections, other autoimmune diseases, pregnancy or lactation were excluded. Diagnoses were established on the basis of clinical symptoms, serum thyroxine and TRAb, thyroid ultrasound, and orbital computed tomography. Blood from progressor patients was collected at the time of first diagnosis with hyperthyroidism, before any ophthalmopathy symptoms had appeared. PBMCs were separated from over 9 ml of fresh peripheral blood using Ficoll-Paque density gradient centrifugation. Progressor patients were first diagnosed with Graves' hyperthyroidism and then developed ophthalmopathy during follow-up. Total RNA was extracted using Trizol reagent, and RNA quality was assessed on an Agilent 2100 Bioanalyzer. Amplification of TCR beta CDR3 regions was carried out from RNA transcripts. A first-round RT-PCR of the TCR CDR3 used the HTBI primer set with the Qiagen OneStep RT-PCR kit. A second multiplex PCR round built the libraries, followed by size selection and purification. Sequencing of the libraries was done on an Illumina HiSeq2000 using paired-end 100 bp reads. Per the original workflow: SOAPnuke was used to process the raw data, removing reads that contained adapters or uncalled bases, had a mean Phred below 15, or lacked an exact match to the constant primer or identifier. COPE v1.2.5 was used to merge the high-quality paired reads, and each unique nucleotide sequence was defined as a clonotype. Clonotypes were aligned to IMGT TRBV, TRBD and TRBJ reference segments using MiTCR v1.1. Analysis was restricted to V-J combinations with a frequency above 0.0001, which covered about 99% of repertoires. The TCS score was defined as F50 (clonal expansion) divided by E x V (chaos), with BLOSUM62-based TCRdist calculated between CDR3 peptides within each V-J. Welch's t-statistics and random forest reduced 450 to 600 V-J features to under 15, which were used in a naive Bayes classifier (R e1071). TCRdb reran the public reads through fastp at Q25 and MiXCR, keeping productive beta chains. Entries are consolidated by CDR3 protein sequence, retaining the most common genes and DNA. The V and J calls come from TCRdb's annotation, not from the publication. For this sample there are some 600,000 distinct CDR3 sequences; approximately 15% appear just once. The top ten clonotypes cover 5% to 7% of the sample.

General conclusions and limits of the study: Sample size was not statistically predetermined, and blinding of investigators to group allocation was not performed. In validation, progression to ophthalmopathy was predicted by the model with around 71% sensitivity and 72.22% specificity, a median of approximately 6.5 months before onset. A 13 V-J signature model separated ophthalmopathy from stable hyperthyroidism, with 87.88% sensitivity and around 84% specificity in cross-validation and 80%/75% in testing. Most expanded thyroid clonotypes (frequency above 0.001) were also detected in blood, suggesting blood repertoires may reflect thyroid immune responses.

The rearrangement joined TRBV4-3 to TRBJ2-1, with TRBD2 matching 8 junction bases. This sequence originates from a woman in her twenties or thirties with Graves' hyperthyroidism that later progressed to Graves' ophthalmopathy. The sequencing sample was made of blood. The bases read TGCGCCAGCAGCCAGTTAAGGGACGGGAGGGGGTCCAATGAGCAGTTCTTC. The resulting protein is CASSQLRDGRGSNEQFF.